This T cell receptor (beta chain) was identified in a study of CD8 T cells in ankylosing spondylitis. Study conclusions and caveats: Made up of fewer than 10 highly homologous variants, a TCR beta motif appeared characteristic of ankylosing spondylitis blood.

The V gene's germline CDR1 is SGHRS and CDR2 YFSETQ. The J segment lost 0 bases and the V segment lost 4 bases, leaving 11 bases of the junction unmatched. This CDR3 has 17 residues. This clonotype was counted between two and nine times. Its antigen is currently unknown. The TCR beta libraries were generated through quantitative 5'-RACE incorporating molecular barcodes. MiXCR, run by TCRdb on the 5' RACE reads, gives a single entry per CDR3 protein. The data hold 350,000 or so distinct CDR3 sequences, with roughly 12% observed a single time. The source of this sequence is a female donor with ankylosing spondylitis or in good health (not recorded which). The sample consisted of blood, either unsorted or a sorted T cell fraction (not recorded which). The rearrangement links TRBV5-1 to TRBJ1-1, with 8 bases matching TRBD1. The CDR3 coding sequence is TGCGCCAGCAGCCGGACCGGGACAGGACAGTTGAACACTGAAGCTTTCTTT. Its translation: CASSRTGTGQLNTEAFF.